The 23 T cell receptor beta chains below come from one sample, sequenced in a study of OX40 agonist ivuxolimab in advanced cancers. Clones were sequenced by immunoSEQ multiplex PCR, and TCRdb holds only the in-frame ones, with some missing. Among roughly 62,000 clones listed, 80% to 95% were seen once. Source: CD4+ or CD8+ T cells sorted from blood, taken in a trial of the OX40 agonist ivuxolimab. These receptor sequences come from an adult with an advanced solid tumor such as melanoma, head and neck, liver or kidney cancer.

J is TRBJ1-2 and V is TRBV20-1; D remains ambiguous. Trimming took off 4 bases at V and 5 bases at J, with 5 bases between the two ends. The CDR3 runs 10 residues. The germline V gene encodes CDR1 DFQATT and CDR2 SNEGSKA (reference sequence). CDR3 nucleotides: TGCAGTGCTAAGGATTATGGCTACACCTTC. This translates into CSAKDYGYTF.

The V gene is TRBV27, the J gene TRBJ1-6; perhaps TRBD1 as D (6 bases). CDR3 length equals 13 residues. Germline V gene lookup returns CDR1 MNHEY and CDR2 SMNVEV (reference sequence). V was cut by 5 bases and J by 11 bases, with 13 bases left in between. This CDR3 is CASSGGGVAPLHF. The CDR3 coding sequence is TGTGCCAGCAGTGGAGGGGGTGTGGCACCCCTCCACTTT.

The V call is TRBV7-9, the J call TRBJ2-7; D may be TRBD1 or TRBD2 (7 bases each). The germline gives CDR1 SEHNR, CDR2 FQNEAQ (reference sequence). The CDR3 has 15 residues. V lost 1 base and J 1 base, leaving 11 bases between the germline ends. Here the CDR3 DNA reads TGTGCCAGCAGCTTAGTGCAGGGGGGGTCCTACGAGCAGTACTTC. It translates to CASSLVQGGSYEQYF. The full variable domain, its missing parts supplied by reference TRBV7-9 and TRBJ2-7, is DTGVSQNPRHKITKRGQNVTFRCDPISEHNRLYWYRQTLGQGPEFLTYFQNEAQLEKSRLLSDRFSAERPKGSFSTLEIQRTEQGDSAMYLCASSLVQGGSYEQYFGPGTRLTVT.

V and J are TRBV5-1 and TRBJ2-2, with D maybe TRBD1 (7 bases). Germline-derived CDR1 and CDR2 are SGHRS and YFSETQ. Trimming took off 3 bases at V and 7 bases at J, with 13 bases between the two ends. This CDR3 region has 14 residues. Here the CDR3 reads CASSWRGQVGELFF. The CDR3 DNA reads TGCGCCAGCAGCTGGAGGGGGCAGGTCGGGGAGCTGTTTTTT.

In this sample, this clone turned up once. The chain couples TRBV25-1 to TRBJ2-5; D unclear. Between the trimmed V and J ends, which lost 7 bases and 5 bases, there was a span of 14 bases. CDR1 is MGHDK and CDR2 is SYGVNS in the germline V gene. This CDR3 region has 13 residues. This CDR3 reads CASNRANLETQYF. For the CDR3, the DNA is TGTGCCAGCAATCGCGCGAATTTGGAGACCCAGTACTTC.

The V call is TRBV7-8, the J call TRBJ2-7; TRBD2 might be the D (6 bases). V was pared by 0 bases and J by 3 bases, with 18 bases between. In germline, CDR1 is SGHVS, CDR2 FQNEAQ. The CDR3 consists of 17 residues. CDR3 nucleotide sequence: TGTGCCAGCAGCTTAGCCCGGGCGAGGGGAGGAGGCTACGAGCAGTACTTC. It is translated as CASSLARARGGGYEQYF.

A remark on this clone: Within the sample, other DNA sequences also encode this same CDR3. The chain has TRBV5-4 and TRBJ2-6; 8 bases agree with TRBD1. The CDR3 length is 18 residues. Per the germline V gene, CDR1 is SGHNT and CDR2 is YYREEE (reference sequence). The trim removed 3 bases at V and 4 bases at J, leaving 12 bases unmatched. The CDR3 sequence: CASSSSNNRGAGANVLTF. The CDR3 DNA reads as TGTGCCAGCAGCTCCTCGAATAACAGGGGGGCGGGGGCCAACGTCCTGACTTTC. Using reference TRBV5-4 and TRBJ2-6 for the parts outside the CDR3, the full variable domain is ETGVTQSPTHLIKTRGQQVTLRCSSQSGHNTVSWYQQALGQGPQFIFQYYREEENGRGNFPPRFSGLQFPNYSSELNVNALELDDSALYLCASSSSNNRGAGANVLTFGAGSRLTVL.

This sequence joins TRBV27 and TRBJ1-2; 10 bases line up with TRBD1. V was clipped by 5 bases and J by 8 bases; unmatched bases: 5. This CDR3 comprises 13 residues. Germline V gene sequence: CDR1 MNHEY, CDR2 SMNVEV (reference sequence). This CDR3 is CASSQRTGGGYTF. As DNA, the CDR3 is TGTGCCAGCAGTCAAAGGACAGGGGGAGGCTACACCTTC.

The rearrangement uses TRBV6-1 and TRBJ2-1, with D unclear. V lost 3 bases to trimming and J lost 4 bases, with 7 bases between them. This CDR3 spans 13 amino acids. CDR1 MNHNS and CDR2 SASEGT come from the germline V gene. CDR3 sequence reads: CASSDRGYNEQFF. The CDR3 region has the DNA TGTGCCAGCAGTGATAGAGGATACAATGAGCAGTTCTTC.

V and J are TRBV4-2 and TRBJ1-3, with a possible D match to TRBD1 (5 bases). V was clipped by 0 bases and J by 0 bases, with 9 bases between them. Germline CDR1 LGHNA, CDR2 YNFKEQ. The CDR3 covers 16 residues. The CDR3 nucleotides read TGTGCCAGCAGCCAAGACAGGGATCTCTCTGGAAACACCATATATTTT. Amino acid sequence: CASSQDRDLSGNTIYF.

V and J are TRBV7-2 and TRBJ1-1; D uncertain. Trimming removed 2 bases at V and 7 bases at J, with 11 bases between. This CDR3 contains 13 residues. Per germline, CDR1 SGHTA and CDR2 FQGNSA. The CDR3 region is CASSLLSLGEAFF. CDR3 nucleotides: TGTGCCAGCAGCTTACTTAGTTTAGGTGAAGCTTTCTTT.

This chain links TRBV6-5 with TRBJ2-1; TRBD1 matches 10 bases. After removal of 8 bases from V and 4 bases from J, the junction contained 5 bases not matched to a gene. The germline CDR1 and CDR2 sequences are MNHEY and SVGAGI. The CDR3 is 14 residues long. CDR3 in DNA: TGTGCCAGCGGGGAGGGACAGGGGTACAATGAGCAGTTCTTC. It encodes CASGEGQGYNEQFF.

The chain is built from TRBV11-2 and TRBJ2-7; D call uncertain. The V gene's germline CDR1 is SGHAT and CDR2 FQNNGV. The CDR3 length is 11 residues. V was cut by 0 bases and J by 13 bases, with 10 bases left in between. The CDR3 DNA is TGTGCCAGCAGCTTAGATCGGGTCCCATACTTC. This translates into CASSLDRVPYF.

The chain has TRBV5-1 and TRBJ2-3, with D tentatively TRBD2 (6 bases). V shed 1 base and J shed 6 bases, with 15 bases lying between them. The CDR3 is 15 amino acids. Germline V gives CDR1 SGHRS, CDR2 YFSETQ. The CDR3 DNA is TGCGCCAGCAGCTTGAACTGGGGCGGGATGGATACGCAGTATTTT. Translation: CASSLNWGGMDTQYF.

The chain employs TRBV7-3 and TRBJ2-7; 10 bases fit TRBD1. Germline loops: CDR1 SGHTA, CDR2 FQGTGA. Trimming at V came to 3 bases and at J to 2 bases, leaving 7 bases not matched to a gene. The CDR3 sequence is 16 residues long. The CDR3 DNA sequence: TGTGCCAGCAGCTTGTCCCCGGGACAGGGGCCCTACGAGCAGTACTTC. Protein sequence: CASSLSPGQGPYEQYF.

This CDR3 reads CASSYSGTNAGYTF. As DNA, the CDR3 is TGTGCCAGCAGTTACTCCGGGACAAACGCTGGCTACACCTTC. The genes are TRBV6-6 and TRBJ1-2; weak D call: TRBD1 (6 bases). CDR3 length: 14 residues. Deletions cut 0 bases from V and 7 bases from J, with 12 bases between. Germline V CDR1 and CDR2: MNHNY, SVGAGI (reference sequence).

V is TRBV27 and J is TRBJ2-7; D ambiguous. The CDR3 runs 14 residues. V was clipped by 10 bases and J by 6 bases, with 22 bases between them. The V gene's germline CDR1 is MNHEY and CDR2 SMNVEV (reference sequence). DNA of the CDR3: TGTGCCAACCAACCCTGGGGATGGTGGGGCGAGCAGTACTTC. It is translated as CANQPWGWWGEQYF.

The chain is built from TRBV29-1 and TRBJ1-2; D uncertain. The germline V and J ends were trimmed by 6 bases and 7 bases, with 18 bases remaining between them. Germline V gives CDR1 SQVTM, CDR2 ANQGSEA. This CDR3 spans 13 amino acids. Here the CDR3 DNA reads TGCAGCGTCGTGATGCTGGGAGAAAGTGGCTACACCTTC. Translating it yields CSVVMLGESGYTF.

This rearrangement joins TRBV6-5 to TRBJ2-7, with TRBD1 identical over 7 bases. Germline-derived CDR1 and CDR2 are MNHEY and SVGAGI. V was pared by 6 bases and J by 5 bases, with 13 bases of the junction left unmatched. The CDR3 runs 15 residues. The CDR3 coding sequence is TGTGCCAGCAGGACGCCCGGGACAGCGCTCGACGAGCAGTACTTC. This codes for CASRTPGTALDEQYF.

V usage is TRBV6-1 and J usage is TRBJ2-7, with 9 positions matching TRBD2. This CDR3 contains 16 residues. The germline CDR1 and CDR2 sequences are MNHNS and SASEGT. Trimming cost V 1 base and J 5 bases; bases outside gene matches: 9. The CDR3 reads CASSEDFAGGSNEQYF. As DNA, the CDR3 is TGTGCCAGCAGTGAAGATTTTGCGGGAGGGTCTAACGAGCAGTACTTC.

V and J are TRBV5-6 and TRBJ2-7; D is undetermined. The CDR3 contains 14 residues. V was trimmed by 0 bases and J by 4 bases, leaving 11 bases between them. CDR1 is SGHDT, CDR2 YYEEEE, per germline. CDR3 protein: CASSLVHDAYEQYF. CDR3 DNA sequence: TGTGCCAGCAGCTTGGTCCACGACGCGTACGAGCAGTACTTC.

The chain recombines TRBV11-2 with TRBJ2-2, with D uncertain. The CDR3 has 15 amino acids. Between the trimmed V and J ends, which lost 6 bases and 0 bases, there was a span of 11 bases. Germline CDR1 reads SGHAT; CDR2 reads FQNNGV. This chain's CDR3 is CASSPSLTNTGELFF. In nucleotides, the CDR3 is TGTGCCAGCAGTCCCTCTCTCACGAACACCGGGGAGCTGTTTTTT.

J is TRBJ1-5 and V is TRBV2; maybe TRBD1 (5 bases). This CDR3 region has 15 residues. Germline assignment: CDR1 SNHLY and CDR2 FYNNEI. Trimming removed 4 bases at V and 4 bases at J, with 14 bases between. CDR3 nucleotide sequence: TGTGCCAGCAGTGCTCTGGGGGGAGCAAATCAGCCCCAGCATTTT. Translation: CASSALGGANQPQHF. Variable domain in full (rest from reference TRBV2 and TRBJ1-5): EPEVTQTPSHQVTQMGQEVILRCVPISNHLYFYWYRQILGQKVEFLVSFYNNEISEKSEIFDDQFSVERPDGSNFTLKIRSTKLEDSAMYFCASSALGGANQPQHFGDGTRLSIL.